Described below is a single T cell receptor beta chain sequence and its context. Its antigen is as yet unknown. The sample is drawn from a study of cytomegalovirus exposure and HLA in healthy donors. Whole-study findings and limits: The study put some 150 TCR beta chains on its list as cytomegalovirus-associated. In a later analysis, several top co-occurrence clusters appeared linked to parvovirus B19, influenza, CMV and Epstein-Barr virus. Fewer N-insertions (relative to the roughly 720-donor mean) were reportedly seen in an Asian-associated ancestry cluster in a later analysis. About 87% or about 30% of the time was how often most TCR beta V segments were productive, according to an earlier analysis.

It was with 60 Vbeta and 13 Jbeta primers that the PCR ran. Some clones are missing from TCRdb's copy, which holds only in-frame ones; the method was immunoSEQ multiplex PCR. The data hold around 65,000 clones, with approximately 77% observed a single time. This clonotype was obtained from a woman younger than 45 in good health and CMV-seropositive. Sequences were obtained from PBMCs.

CDR3 bases: TGCAGCGTTTACAGAGGGGGCGGTTATGGCTACACCTTC. Its protein product is CSVYRGGGYGYTF. V and J are TRBV29-1 and TRBJ1-2, with 7 bases lining up with TRBD1. CDR1 SQVTM and CDR2 ANQGSEA come from the germline V gene. The CDR3 extends over 13 amino acids. The J segment lost 5 bases and the V segment lost 5 bases, leaving 8 bases of the junction unmatched.